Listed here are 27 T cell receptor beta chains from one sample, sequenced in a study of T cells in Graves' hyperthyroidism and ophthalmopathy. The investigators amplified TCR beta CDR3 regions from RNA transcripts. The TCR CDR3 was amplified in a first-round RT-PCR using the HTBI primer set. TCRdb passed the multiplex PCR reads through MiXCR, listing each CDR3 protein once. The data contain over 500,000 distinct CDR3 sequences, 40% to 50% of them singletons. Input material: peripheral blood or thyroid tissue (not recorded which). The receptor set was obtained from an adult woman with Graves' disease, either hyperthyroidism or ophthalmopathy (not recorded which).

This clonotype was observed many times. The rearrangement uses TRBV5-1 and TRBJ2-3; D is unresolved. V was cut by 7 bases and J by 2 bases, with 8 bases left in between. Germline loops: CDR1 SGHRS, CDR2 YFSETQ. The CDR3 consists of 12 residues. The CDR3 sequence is CASHSFTDTQYF. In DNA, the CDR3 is TGCGCCAGCCACAGCTTCACAGATACGCAGTATTTT.

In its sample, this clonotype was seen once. The CDR3: CASSRPGTGEETQYF. In DNA form, the CDR3 reads TGTGCCAGCAGCCGACCTGGGACAGGGGAAGAGACCCAGTACTTC. The chain uses TRBV7-6 and TRBJ2-5; 10 nucleotides align to TRBD1. Germline CDR1 and CDR2: SGHVS and FNYEAQ. The CDR3 is made up of 15 amino acids. After removal of 5 bases from V and 3 bases from J, the junction contained 6 bases not matched to a gene.

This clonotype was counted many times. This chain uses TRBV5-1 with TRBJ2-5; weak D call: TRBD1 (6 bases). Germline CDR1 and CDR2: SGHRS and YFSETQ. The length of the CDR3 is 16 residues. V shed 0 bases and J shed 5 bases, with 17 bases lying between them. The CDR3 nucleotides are TGCGCCAGCAGCTTGGTACTTGGGACACAGAGGGAGACCCAGTACTTC. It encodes CASSLVLGTQRETQYF. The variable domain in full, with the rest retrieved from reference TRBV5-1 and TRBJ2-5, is KAGVTQTPRYLIKTRGQQVTLSCSPISGHRSVSWYQQTPGQGLQFLFEYFSETQRNKGNFPGRFSGRQFSNSRSEMNVSTLELGDSALYLCASSLVLGTQRETQYFGPGTRLLVL.

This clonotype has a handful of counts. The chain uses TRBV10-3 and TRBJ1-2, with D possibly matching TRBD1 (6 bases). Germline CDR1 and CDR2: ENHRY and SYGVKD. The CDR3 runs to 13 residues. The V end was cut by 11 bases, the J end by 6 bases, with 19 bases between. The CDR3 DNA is TGTGCCTTCTTCGCCGGGACATCGGATGGCTACACCTTC. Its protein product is CAFFAGTSDGYTF.

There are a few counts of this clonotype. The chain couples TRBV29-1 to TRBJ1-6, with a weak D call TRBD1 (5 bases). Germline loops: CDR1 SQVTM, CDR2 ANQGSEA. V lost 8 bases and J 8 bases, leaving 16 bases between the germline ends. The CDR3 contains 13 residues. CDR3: CSLFGQGYSPLHF. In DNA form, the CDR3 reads TGCAGCTTGTTCGGGCAGGGCTATTCACCCCTCCACTTT.

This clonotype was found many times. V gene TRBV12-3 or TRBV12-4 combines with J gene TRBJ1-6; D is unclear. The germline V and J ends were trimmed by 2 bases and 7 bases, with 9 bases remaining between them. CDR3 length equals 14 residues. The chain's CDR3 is CASSLNTENSPLHF. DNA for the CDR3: TGTGCCAGCAGTTTAAACACAGAAAATTCACCCCTCCACTTT.

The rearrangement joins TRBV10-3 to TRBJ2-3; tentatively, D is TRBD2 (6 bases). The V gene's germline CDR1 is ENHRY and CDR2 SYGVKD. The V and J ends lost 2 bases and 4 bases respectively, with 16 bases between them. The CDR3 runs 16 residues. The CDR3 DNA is TGTGCCATCAGTGAGCCCGGTCAGGGAGGCGCAGATACGCAGTATTTT. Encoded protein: CAISEPGQGGADTQYF.

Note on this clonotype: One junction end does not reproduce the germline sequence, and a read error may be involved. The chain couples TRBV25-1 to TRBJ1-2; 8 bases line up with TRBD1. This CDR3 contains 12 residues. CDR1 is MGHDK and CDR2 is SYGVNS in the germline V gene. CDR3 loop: CASAGGNSGYTF. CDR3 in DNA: TGTGCCAGTGCAGGGGGCAACTCTGGCTACACCTTC.

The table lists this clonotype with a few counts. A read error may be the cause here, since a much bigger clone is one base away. The CDR3 DNA reads as TGTGCCAGCAGCGTATCGCCGCGAGAGACCCAGTACTTC. Protein sequence: CASSVSPRETQYF. The chain recombines TRBV9 with TRBJ2-5; no clear D gene. The V gene lost 1 base and the J gene lost 4 bases, with 8 bases spanning the gap. The CDR3 is 13 amino acids. Germline CDR1 is SGDLS and CDR2 is YYNGEE.

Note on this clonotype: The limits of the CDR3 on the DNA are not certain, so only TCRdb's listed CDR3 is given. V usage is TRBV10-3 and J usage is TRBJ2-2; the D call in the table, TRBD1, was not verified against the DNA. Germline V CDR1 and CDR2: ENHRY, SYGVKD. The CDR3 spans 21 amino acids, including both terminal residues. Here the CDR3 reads CAISDGAANVLTFGAAGELFF.

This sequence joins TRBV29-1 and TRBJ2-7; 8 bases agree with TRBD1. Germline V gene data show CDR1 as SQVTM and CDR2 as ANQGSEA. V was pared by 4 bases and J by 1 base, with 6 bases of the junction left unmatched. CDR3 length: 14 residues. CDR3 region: CSVGRDRRSYEQYF. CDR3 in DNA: TGCAGCGTTGGACGGGACAGGCGATCCTACGAGCAGTACTTC.

DNA for the CDR3: TGTGCCAGCAGCCCCAAAAGGGGGATAGGTAGAGAGACCCAGTACTTC. It specifies CASSPKRGIGRETQYF. The rearrangement uses TRBV7-9 and TRBJ2-5, with TRBD1 as a possible D gene (6 bases). Per germline, CDR1 SEHNR and CDR2 FQNEAQ (reference sequence). The CDR3 is made up of 16 amino acids. Trimming removed 5 bases at V and 4 bases at J, with 20 bases between. Together with reference TRBV7-9 and TRBJ2-5, the CDR3 gives the full variable domain: DTGVSQNPRHKITKRGQNVTFRCDPISEHNRLYWYRQTLGQGPEFLTYFQNEAQLEKSRLLSDRFSAERPKGSFSTLEIQRTEQGDSAMYLCASSPKRGIGRETQYFGPGTRLLVL.

CDR3 region: CASSEDMVGQRHQETQYF. The CDR3, as DNA: TGCGCCAGCAGTGAGGATATGGTGGGACAGCGACACCAAGAGACCCAGTACTTC. The chain is built from TRBV10-2 and TRBJ2-5; TRBD1 matches at 7 bases. The germline V gene encodes CDR1 WSHSY and CDR2 SAAADI. The trim removed 2 bases at V and 0 bases at J, leaving 12 bases unmatched. This CDR3 has 18 residues.

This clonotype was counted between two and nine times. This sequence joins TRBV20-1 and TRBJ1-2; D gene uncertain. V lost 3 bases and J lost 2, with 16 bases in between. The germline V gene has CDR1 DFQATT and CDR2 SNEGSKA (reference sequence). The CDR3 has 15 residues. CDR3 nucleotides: TGCAGTGCTAGTTCCCAAACGGCGCCAAACTATGGCTACACCTTC. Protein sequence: CSASSQTAPNYGYTF.

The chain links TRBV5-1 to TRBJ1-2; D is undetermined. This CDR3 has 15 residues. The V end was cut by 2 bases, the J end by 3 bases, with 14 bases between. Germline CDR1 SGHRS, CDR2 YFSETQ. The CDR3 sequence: CASSFGTGRYYGYTF. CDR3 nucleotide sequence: TGCGCCAGCAGCTTCGGTACCGGGCGATACTATGGCTACACCTTC. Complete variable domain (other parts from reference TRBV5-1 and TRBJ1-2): KAGVTQTPRYLIKTRGQQVTLSCSPISGHRSVSWYQQTPGQGLQFLFEYFSETQRNKGNFPGRFSGRQFSNSRSEMNVSTLELGDSALYLCASSFGTGRYYGYTFGSGTRLTVV.

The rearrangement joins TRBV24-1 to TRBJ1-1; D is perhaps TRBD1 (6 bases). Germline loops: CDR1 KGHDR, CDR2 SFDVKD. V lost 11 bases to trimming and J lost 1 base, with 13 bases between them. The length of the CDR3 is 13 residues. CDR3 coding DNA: TGTGCCAGCAGCTGGGGGCCGAACACTGAAGCTTTCTTT. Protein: CASSWGPNTEAFF.

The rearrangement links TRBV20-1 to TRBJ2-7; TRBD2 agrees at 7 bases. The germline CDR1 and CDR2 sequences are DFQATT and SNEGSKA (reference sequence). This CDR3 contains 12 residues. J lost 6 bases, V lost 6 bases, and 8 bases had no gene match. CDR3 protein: CSAVTGGGEQYF. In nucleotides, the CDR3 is TGCAGTGCCGTAACGGGAGGTGGCGAGCAGTACTTC.

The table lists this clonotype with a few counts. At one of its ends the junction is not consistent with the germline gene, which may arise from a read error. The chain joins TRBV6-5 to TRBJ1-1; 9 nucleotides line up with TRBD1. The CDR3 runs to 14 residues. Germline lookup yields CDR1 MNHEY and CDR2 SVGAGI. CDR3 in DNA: TGTGCCGGCAGTTCTACAGGGGGCGCTTCTCTAGCTTTCTTT. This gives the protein CAGSSTGGASLAFF.

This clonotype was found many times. DNA of the CDR3: TGTGCCAGCACCCTCACGATCGCCACGTACACCGGGGAGCTGTTTTTT. Translation gives CASTLTIATYTGELFF. V and J are TRBV6-5 and TRBJ2-2; D not resolved. The germline V gene has CDR1 MNHEY and CDR2 SVGAGI. This CDR3 is 16 amino acids long. V lost 7 bases, J lost 3 bases, and 18 bases lay in between.

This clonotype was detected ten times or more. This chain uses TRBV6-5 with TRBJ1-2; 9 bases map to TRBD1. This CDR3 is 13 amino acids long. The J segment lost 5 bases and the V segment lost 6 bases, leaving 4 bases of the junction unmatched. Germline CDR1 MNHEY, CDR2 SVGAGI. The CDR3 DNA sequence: TGTGCCAGCAGGGGACAGGGAAGATATGGCTACACCTTC. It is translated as CASRGQGRYGYTF.

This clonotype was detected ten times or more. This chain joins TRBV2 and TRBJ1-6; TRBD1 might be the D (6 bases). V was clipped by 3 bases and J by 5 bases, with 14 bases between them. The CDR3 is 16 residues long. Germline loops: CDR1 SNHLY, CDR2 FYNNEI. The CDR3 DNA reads TGTGCCAGCAGTGACCTAGGGGGACGTAATAATTCACCCCTCCACTTT. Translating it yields CASSDLGGRNNSPLHF.

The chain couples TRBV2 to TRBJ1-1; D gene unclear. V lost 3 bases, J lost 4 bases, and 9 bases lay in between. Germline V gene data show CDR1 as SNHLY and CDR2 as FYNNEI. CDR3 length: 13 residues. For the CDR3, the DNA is TGTGCCAGCAGTGAGATGGCCGGCACTGAAGCTTTCTTT. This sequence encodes CASSEMAGTEAFF.

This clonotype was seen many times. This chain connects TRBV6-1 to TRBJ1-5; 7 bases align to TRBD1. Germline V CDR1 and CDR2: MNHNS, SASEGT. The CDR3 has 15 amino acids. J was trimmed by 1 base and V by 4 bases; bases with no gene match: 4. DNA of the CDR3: TGTGCCAGCAGTGCAGGGACAGTAAGCAATCAGCCCCAGCATTTT. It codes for CASSAGTVSNQPQHF.

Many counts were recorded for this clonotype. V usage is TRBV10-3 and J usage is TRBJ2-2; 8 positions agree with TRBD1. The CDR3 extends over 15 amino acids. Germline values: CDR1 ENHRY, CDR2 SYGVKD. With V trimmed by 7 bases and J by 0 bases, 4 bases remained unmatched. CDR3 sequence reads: CAITNRGANTGELFF. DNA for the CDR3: TGTGCCATCACCAACAGGGGGGCGAACACCGGGGAGCTGTTTTTT.

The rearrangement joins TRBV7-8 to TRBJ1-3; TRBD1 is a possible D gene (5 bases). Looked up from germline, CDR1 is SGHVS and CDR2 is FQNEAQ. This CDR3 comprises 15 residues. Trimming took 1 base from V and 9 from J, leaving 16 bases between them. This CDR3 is CASSLGPLGPRTIYF. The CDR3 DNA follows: TGTGCCAGCAGCTTAGGTCCATTGGGACCTCGCACCATATATTTT.

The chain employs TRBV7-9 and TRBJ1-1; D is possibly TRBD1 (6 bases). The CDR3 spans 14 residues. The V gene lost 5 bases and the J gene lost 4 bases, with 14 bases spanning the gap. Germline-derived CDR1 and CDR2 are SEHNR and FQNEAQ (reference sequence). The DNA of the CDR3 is TGTGCCAGCAGCGGGTCCGGGGGCTTCACTGAAGCTTTCTTT. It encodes CASSGSGGFTEAFF. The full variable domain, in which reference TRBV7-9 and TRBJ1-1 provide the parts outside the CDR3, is DTGVSQNPRHKITKRGQNVTFRCDPISEHNRLYWYRQTLGQGPEFLTYFQNEAQLEKSRLLSDRFSAERPKGSFSTLEIQRTEQGDSAMYLCASSGSGGFTEAFFGQGTRLTVV.

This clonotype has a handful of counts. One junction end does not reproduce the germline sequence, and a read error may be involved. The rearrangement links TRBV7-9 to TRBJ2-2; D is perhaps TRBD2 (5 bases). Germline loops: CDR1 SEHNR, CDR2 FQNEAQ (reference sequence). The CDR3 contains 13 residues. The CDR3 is CASSLDATGEPFF. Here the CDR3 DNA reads TGTGCCAGCAGCTTGGATGCCACCGGGGAGCCGTTTTTT.